The 7 T cell receptor beta chains below all came from one sample that was sequenced in a study of T cell repertoires in cytomegalovirus infection. No cognate antigen is known for these TCRs. TCRdb re-called the reads with MiXCR, one entry per CDR3 protein. The table lists fewer than 850,000 distinct CDR3 sequences, approximately 32% of them singletons. Here the sequenced sample was cultured CD8+ T cells from PBMCs, taken from culture after CMV antigen stimulation. These receptors came from a human donor in good health (CMV status not recorded). Some clones in this sample may be carry-over from other donors' samples.

V gene TRBV4-1 combines with J gene TRBJ2-2; D possibly corresponds to TRBD1 (5 bases). Trimming removed 1 base at V and 0 bases at J, with 9 bases between. The CDR3 spans 16 residues. Germline CDR1 is MGHRA and CDR2 is YSYEKL. In DNA, the CDR3 is TGCGCCAGCAGCCAAGGGACAAATGCGAACACCGGGGAGCTGTTTTTT. Its protein is CASSQGTNANTGELFF.

This clonotype was seen a single time. The V gene is TRBV7-2, the J gene TRBJ1-1; D may be TRBD1 (6 bases). V lost 6 bases to trimming and J lost 1 base, with 18 bases between them. This CDR3 is 16 amino acids long. CDR1 is SGHTA, CDR2 FQGNSA, per germline. The CDR3 DNA sequence: TGTGCCAGCAGGGTTAAGGGACATTGGGAGAACACTGAAGCTTTCTTT. Its translation is CASRVKGHWENTEAFF.

Turning to this clonotype: One junction end does not reproduce the germline sequence, and a read error may be involved. The chain is built from TRBV5-3 and TRBJ1-6, with D unresolved. TRBV5-3 is treated as an ORF (open reading frame) with a function not yet certain. CDR3 length: 14 amino acids. The CDR3 DNA sequence: TGTGCCAGCAGCTTTGACGGAGATAATTCACCCCTCCACTTT. Residues: CASSFDGDNSPLHF.

The chain is built from TRBV6-2 or TRBV6-3 and TRBJ2-7, with D maybe TRBD1 (6 bases). V was shortened by 4 bases and J by 0 bases, with 19 bases between the two germline ends. Germline-derived CDR1 and CDR2 are MNHEY and SVGEGT. The CDR3 loop spans 17 amino acids. DNA of the CDR3: TGTGCCAGCAGTTCTCCTCGGACAGCCCGGAGCTCCTACGAGCAGTACGTC. Translation: CASSSPRTARSSYEQYV.

The chain joins TRBV7-8 to TRBJ1-4, with TRBD1 matching over 9 bases. This CDR3 is 18 amino acids long. Trimming took 1 base from V and 7 from J; bases not matched to a gene: 13. Germline loops: CDR1 SGHVS, CDR2 FQNEAQ. DNA for the CDR3: TGTGCCAGCAGCTTAGTGTGGGGACAGGGAGGTCGAGGTGAAAAACTGTTTTTT. Amino acids: CASSLVWGQGGRGEKLFF. The variable domain in full, completed from reference TRBV7-8 and TRBJ1-4, reads GAGVSQSPRYKVAKRGQDVALRCDPISGHVSLFWYQQALGQGPEFLTYFQNEAQLDKSGLPSDRFFAERPEGSVSTLKIQRTQQEDSAVYLCASSLVWGQGGRGEKLFFGSGTQLSVL.

In its sample, this clonotype was seen once. This chain joins TRBV27 and TRBJ1-2; D is unresolved. This CDR3 comprises 13 residues. Germline CDR1 is MNHEY and CDR2 is SMNVEV (reference sequence). V was pared by 3 bases and J by 7 bases, with 12 bases between. The CDR3 DNA reads TGTGCCAGCAGTTTTAGGCAAACCTCTGGCTACACCTTC. Its protein product is CASSFRQTSGYTF.

This chain links TRBV2 with TRBJ1-2, with a tentative D call TRBD1 (6 bases). CDR1 is SNHLY and CDR2 is FYNNEI in the germline V gene. V was cut by 4 bases and J by 2 bases, with 14 bases left in between. This CDR3 comprises 15 residues. The CDR3 DNA is TGTGCCAGCAGTGCTTCCGGGACACTAAACTATGGCTACACCTTC. Residues: CASSASGTLNYGYTF.